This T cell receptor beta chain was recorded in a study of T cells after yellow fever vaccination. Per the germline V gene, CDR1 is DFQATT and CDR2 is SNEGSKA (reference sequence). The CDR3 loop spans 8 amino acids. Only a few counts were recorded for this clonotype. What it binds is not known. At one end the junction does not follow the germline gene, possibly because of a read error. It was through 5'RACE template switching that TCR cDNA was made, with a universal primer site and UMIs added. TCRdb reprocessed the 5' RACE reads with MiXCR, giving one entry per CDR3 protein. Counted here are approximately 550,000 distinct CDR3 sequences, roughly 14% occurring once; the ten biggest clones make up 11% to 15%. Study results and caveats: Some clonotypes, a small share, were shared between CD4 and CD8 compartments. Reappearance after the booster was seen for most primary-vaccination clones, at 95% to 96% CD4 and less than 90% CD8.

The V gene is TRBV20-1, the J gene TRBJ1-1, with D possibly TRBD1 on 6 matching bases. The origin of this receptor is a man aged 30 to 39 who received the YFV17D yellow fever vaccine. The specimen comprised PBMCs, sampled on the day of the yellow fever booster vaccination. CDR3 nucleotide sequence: TGCAGTGCTAGCAGGGGACCGTTT. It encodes CSASRGPF.